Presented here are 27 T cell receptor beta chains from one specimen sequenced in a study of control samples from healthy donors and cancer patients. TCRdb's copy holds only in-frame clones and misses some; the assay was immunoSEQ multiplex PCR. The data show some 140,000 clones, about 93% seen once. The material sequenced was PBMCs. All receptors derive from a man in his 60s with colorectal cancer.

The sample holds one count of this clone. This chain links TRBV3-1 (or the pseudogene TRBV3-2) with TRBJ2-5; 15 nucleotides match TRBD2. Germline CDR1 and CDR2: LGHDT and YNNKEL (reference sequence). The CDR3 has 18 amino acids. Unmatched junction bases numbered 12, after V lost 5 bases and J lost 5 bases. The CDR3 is CASSTPWGLAGGGETQYF. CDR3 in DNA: TGTGCCAGCAGCACCCCCTGGGGACTAGCGGGGGGTGGGGAGACCCAGTACTTC.

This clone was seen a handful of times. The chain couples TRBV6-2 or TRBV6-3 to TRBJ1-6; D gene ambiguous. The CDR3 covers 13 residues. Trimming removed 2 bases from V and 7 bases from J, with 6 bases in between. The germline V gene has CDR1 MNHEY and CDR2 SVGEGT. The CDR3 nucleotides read TGTGCCAGCAGTTACCTGAGAAATTCACCCCTCCACTTT. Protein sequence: CASSYLRNSPLHF.

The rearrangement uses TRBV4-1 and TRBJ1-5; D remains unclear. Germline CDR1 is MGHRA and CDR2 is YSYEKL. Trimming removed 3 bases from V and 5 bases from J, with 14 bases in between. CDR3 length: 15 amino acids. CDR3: CASSHPGQGDQPQHF. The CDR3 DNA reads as TGCGCCAGCAGCCACCCTGGCCAAGGAGATCAGCCCCAGCATTTT.

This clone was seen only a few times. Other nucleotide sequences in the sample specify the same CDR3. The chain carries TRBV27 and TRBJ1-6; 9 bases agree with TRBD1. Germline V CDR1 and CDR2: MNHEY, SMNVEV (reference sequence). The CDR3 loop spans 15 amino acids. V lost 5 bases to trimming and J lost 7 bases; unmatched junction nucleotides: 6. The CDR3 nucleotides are TGTGCCAGCAGTCTCTCCGGGACAGGGAATTCACCCCTCCACTTT. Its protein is CASSLSGTGNSPLHF.

This CDR3 reads CASSLSQGSNNYEQYF. The CDR3 DNA sequence: TGTGCCAGCAGTTTATCTCAGGGGTCGAATAACTACGAGCAGTACTTC. V usage is TRBV27 and J usage is TRBJ2-7; maybe TRBD1 (6 bases). V was pared by 0 bases and J by 3 bases, with 15 bases between. Germline lookup yields CDR1 MNHEY and CDR2 SMNVEV (reference sequence). The CDR3 sequence is 16 residues long.

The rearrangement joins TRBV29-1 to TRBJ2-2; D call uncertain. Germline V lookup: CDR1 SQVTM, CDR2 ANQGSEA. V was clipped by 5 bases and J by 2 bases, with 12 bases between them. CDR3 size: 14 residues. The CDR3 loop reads CSVNGRLNTGELFF. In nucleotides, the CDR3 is TGCAGCGTTAACGGCAGGCTAAACACCGGGGAGCTGTTTTTT.

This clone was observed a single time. The CDR3, as DNA: TGCGCCAGCAGCCCGAGTAACCGGGGGAATGCCTACGAGCAGTACTTC. Translation gives CASSPSNRGNAYEQYF. V usage is TRBV10-1 and J usage is TRBJ2-7; a weak D match, TRBD2 (6 bases). In germline, CDR1 is WNHNN, CDR2 SYGVQD (reference sequence). This CDR3 comprises 16 residues. Trimming shortened V by 6 bases and J by 2 bases, and 20 bases separated the two germline ends.

The CDR3 nucleotides read TGCGCCAGCAGTGAGAAATGTACCGTACAGTTTAACTATGGCTACACCTTC. Its protein is CASSEKCTVQFNYGYTF. The J gene is TRBJ1-2, the V gene TRBV10-1; D remains ambiguous. The CDR3 consists of 17 residues. Germline V CDR1 and CDR2: WNHNN, SYGVQD (reference sequence). V was pared by 2 bases and J by 1 base, with 17 bases between.

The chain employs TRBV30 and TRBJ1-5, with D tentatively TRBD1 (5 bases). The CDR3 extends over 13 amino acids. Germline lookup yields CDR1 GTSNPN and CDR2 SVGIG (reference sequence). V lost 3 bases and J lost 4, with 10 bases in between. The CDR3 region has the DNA TGTGCCTGGAGCCCCCGGGGGAATCAGCCCCAGCATTTT. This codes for CAWSPRGNQPQHF.

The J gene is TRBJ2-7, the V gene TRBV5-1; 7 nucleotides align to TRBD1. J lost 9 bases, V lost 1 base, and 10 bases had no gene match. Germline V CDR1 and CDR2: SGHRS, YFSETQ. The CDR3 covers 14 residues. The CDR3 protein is CASSLRADREAQYF. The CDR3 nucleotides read TGCGCCAGCAGCTTGAGGGCTGACAGGGAAGCGCAGTACTTC.

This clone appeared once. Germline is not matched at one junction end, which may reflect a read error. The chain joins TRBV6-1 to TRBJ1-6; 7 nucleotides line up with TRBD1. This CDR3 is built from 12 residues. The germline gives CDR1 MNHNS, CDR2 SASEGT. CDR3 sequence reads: CASREGDRVIHF. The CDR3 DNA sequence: TGTGCCAGCAGGGAAGGCGACAGGGTAATCCACTTT.

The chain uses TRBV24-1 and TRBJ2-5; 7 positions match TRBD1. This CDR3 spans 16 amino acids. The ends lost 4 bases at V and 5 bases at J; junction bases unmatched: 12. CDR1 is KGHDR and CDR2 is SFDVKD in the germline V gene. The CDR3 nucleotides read TGTGCCACCAGTGAGTCTGCCGGGACAGCGAGGGAGACCCAGTACTTC. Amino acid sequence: CATSESAGTARETQYF.

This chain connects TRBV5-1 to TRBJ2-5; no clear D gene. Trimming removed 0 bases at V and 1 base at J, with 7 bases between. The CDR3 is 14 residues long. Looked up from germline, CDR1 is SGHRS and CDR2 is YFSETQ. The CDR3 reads CASSLDDFQETQYF. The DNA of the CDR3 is TGCGCCAGCAGCTTGGACGACTTCCAAGAGACCCAGTACTTC. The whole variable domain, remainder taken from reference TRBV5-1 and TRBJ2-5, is KAGVTQTPRYLIKTRGQQVTLSCSPISGHRSVSWYQQTPGQGLQFLFEYFSETQRNKGNFPGRFSGRQFSNSRSEMNVSTLELGDSALYLCASSLDDFQETQYFGPGTRLLVL.

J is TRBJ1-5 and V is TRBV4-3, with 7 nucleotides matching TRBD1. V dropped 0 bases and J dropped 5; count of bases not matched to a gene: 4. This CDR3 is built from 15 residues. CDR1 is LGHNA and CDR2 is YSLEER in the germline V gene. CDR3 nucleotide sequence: TGCGCCAGCAGCCAAGATACGACAGGGCATCAGCCCCAGCATTTT. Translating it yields CASSQDTTGHQPQHF.

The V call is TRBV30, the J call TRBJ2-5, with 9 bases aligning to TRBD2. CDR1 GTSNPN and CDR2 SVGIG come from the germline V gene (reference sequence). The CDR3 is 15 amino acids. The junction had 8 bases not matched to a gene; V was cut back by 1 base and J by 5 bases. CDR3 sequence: CAWSALAGPAETQYF. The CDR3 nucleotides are TGTGCCTGGAGTGCCCTAGCGGGGCCTGCTGAGACCCAGTACTTC.

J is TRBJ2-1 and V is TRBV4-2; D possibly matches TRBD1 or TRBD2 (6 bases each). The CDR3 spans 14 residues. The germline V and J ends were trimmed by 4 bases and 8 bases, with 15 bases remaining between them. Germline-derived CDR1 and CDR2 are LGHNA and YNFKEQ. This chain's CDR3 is CASSRAGPGDEQFF. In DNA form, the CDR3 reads TGTGCCAGCAGCCGGGCGGGACCAGGGGATGAGCAGTTCTTC.

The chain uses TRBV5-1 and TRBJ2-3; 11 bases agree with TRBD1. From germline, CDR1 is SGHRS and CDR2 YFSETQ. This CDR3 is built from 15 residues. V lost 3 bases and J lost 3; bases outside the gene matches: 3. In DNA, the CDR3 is TGCGCCAGCAGCTCGGGACAGGGGGATACAGATACGCAGTATTTT. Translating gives CASSSGQGDTDTQYF.

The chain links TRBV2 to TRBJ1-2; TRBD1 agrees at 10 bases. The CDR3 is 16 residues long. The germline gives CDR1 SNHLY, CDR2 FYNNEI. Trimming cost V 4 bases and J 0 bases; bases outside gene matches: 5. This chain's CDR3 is CASSVRGTGANYGYTF. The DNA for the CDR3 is TGTGCCAGCAGTGTCCGGGGGACAGGGGCTAACTATGGCTACACCTTC.

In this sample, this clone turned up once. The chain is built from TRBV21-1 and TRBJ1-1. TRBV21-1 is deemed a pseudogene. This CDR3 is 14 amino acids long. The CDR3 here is CASSPNMEHTEAFF. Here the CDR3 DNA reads TGTGCCAGCAGCCCGAACATGGAACACACTGAAGCTTTCTTT.

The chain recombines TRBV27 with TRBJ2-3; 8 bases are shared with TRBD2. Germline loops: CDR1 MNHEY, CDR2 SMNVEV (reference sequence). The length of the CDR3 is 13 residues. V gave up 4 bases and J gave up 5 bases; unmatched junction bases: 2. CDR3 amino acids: CASSWTSLDTQYF. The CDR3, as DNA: TGTGCCAGCAGTTGGACTAGCTTAGATACGCAGTATTTT.

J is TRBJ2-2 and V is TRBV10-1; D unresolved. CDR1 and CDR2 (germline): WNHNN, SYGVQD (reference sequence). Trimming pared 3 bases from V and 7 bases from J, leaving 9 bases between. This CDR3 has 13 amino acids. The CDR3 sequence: CASSERLGGELFF. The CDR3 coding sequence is TGCGCCAGCAGTGAAAGACTGGGCGGGGAGCTGTTTTTT.

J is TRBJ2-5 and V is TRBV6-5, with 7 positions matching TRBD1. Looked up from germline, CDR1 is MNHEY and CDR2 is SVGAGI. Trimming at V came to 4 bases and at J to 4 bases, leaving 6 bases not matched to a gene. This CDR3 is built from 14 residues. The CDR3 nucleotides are TGTGCCAGCAGTTCCCCGACAGGGCTAGAGACCCAGTACTTC. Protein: CASSSPTGLETQYF.

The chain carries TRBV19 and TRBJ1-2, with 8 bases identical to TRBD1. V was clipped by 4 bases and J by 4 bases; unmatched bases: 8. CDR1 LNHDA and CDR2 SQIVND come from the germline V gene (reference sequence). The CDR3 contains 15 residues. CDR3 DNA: TGTGCCAGTAGTACCTCCTCAACAGGGGGCTATGGCTACACCTTC. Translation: CASSTSSTGGYGYTF.

The CDR3 DNA follows: TGTGCCAGCAGCCAGCCAGGGTCAGGCAAAAACATTCAGTACTTC. Protein sequence: CASSQPGSGKNIQYF. This chain connects TRBV3-1 (or the pseudogene TRBV3-2) to TRBJ2-4; D possibly corresponds to TRBD1 (5 bases). Trimming took off 3 bases at V and 3 bases at J, with 12 bases between the two ends. Per the germline V gene, CDR1 is LGHDT and CDR2 is YNNKEL (reference sequence). The CDR3 extends over 15 amino acids.

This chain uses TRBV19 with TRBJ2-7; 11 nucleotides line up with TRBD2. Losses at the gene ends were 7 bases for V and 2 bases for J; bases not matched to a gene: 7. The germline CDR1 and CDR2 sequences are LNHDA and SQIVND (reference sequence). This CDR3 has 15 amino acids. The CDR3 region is CASTVGTSGTYEQYF. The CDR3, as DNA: TGTGCCAGTACAGTCGGGACTAGCGGTACCTACGAGCAGTACTTC.

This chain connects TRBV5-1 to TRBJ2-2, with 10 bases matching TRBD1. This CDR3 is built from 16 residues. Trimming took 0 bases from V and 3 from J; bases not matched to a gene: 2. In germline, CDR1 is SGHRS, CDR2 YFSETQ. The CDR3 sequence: CASSLGQGAHTGELFF. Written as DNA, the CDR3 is TGCGCCAGCAGCTTGGGACAGGGGGCGCACACCGGGGAGCTGTTTTTT.

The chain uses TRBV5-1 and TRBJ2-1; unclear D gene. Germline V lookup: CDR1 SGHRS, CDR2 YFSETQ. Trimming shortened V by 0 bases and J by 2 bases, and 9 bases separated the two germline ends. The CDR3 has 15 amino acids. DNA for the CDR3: TGCGCCAGCAGCTTGGAACCAACAGCCTACAATGAGCAGTTCTTC. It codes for CASSLEPTAYNEQFF.